This TCR beta chain stems from a study of T cells in Graves' hyperthyroidism and ophthalmopathy. Patients between 18 and 65 years old had hyperthyroidism, newly diagnosed and lasting under 2 months. PBMCs were derived from roughly 10 ml fresh peripheral blood. With regard to this clonotype: The antigen is not known. The DNA is left out, because the CDR3 cannot be placed on it with certainty; the CDR3 is given as TCRdb lists it.

Amplified regions were TCR beta CDR3 sequences from RNA transcripts. Carried out on the TCR CDR3, a first-round RT-PCR used the HTBI primer set. TCRdb processed the multiplex PCR reads anew with MiXCR; each CDR3 protein has one entry. The sample carries roughly 330,000 distinct CDR3 sequences, over 15% recorded once. Overall study findings and caveats: Also found in blood were most expanded thyroid clonotypes above 0.001. Separation of ophthalmopathy from stable hyperthyroidism was achieved by a 13 V-J model.

The receptor's source is a man younger than 40 with Graves' hyperthyroidism. Specimen: blood.

CDR3 in amino acids: CASTMATPSGYTF. V and J are TRBV6-1 and TRBJ1-2. Germline loops: CDR1 MNHNS, CDR2 SASEGT. The CDR3 length equals 13 residues, ends included.